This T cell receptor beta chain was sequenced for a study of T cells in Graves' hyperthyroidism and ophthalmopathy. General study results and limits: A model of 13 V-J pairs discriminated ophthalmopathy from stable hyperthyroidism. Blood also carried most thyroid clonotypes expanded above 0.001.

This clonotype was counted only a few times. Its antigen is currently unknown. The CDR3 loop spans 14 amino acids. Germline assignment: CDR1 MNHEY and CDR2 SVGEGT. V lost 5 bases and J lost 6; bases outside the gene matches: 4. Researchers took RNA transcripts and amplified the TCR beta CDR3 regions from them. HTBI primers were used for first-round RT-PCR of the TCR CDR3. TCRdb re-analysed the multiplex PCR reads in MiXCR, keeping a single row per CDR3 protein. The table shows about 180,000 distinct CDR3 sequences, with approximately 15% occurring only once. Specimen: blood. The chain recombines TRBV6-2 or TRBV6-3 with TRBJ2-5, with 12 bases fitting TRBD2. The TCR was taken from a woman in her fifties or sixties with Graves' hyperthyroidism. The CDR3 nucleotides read TGTGCCAGCAGTCCGGGACTAGCGGGCCAGACCCAGTACTTC. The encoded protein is CASSPGLAGQTQYF.